Each of the 22 T cell receptor beta chains below was sequenced from the same sample in a study of human T cells and chemical hapten exposure. Time point in this sample: pre-sensitization, week 0. Treatment reported: therapeutic diphenylcyclopropenone sensitization with weekly scalp DPC. TCRdb ran MiXCR on the RACE reads and lists one entry per CDR3 protein. The table has 300,000 to 450,000 distinct CDR3 sequences, roughly 5.3% seen once. The source was whole blood, collected in connection with sensitization to the hapten diphenylcyclopropenone (DPC). The receptor set was obtained from a woman aged 50 to 60 with alopecia areata. Some clones in this sample may be carry-over from other donors' samples.

The table lists this clonotype with a few counts. The J gene is TRBJ2-7, the V gene TRBV7-2, with 8 bases lining up with TRBD1. CDR1 and CDR2 (germline): SGHTA, FQGNSA. V shed 3 bases, J shed 9 bases, and the junction held 10 bases outside the gene matches. This CDR3 comprises 14 residues. The CDR3 DNA reads as TGTGCCAGCAGCTTGCTGACAGGGGACAAGGGGCAGTACTTC. It translates to CASSLLTGDKGQYF.

The sample holds many counts of this clonotype. V usage is TRBV21-1 and J usage is TRBJ2-2. TRBV21-1 constitutes a pseudogene. This CDR3 contains 14 residues. The CDR3 spells CASSKEWNTGELFF. In nucleotides, the CDR3 is TGTGCCAGCAGCAAAGAGTGGAACACCGGGGAGCTGTTTTTT.

This clonotype was detected ten times or more. The V call is TRBV9, the J call TRBJ2-3; no definite D call. Germline V gene lookup returns CDR1 SGDLS and CDR2 YYNGEE. V lost 0 bases and J 5 bases, leaving 7 bases between the germline ends. The CDR3 is made up of 13 amino acids. The CDR3 sequence: CASSVDPGDTQYF. CDR3 sequence (DNA): TGTGCCAGCAGCGTAGACCCAGGAGATACGCAGTATTTT.

This clonotype was seen many times. The rearrangement joins TRBV6-1 to TRBJ1-1; 9 positions match TRBD1. Germline CDR1 is MNHNS and CDR2 is SASEGT. Trimming cost V 2 bases and J 8 bases; bases outside gene matches: 9. The CDR3 contains 15 residues. The DNA for the CDR3 is TGTGCCAGCAGTGAATGGGGGACAGGGCAGGTAGAAGCTTTCTTT. Protein: CASSEWGTGQVEAFF.

The chain couples TRBV29-1 to TRBJ2-1; 13 positions match TRBD2. Trimming at V came to 7 bases and at J to 1 base, leaving 4 bases not matched to a gene. Germline lookup yields CDR1 SQVTM and CDR2 ANQGSEA. There are 15 residues in the CDR3. The CDR3 reads CSASLAGGSYNEQFF. Here the CDR3 DNA reads TGCAGCGCCTCACTAGCGGGAGGGTCCTACAATGAGCAGTTCTTC.

This clonotype was seen ten or more times. V and J are TRBV29-1 and TRBJ2-1, with 10 positions matching TRBD2. Germline-derived CDR1 and CDR2 are SQVTM and ANQGSEA. The CDR3 contains 15 residues. Trimming cost V 3 bases and J 4 bases; bases outside gene matches: 6. DNA for the CDR3: TGCAGCGTTGAGGCTAGCGGGGGCCCGTACAATGAGCAGTTCTTC. Amino acids: CSVEASGGPYNEQFF.

This clonotype was detected only a few times. The J gene is TRBJ1-1, the V gene TRBV6-1; D unresolved. Trimming pared 0 bases from V and 0 bases from J, leaving 5 bases between. The germline V gene has CDR1 MNHNS and CDR2 SASEGT. The CDR3 spans 14 residues. The CDR3 reads CASSEAGMNTEAFF. The CDR3 DNA follows: TGTGCCAGCAGTGAAGCCGGGATGAACACTGAAGCTTTCTTT.

CDR3 sequence (DNA): TGCGCCAGCAGCTTGAAGGGGTACGGAAACACCATATATTTT. Its protein product is CASSLKGYGNTIYF. The chain links TRBV5-1 to TRBJ1-3, with a tentative D call TRBD1 (5 bases). CDR1 and CDR2 from the germline V gene are SGHRS and YFSETQ. The germline V and J ends were trimmed by 1 base and 4 bases, with 9 bases remaining between them. The CDR3 totals 14 residues.

This chain links TRBV5-4 with TRBJ1-6; D call uncertain. The V gene lost 0 bases and the J gene lost 6 bases, with 10 bases spanning the gap. Germline CDR1 and CDR2: SGHNT and YYREEE (reference sequence). The CDR3 is 15 amino acids. This CDR3 reads CASSLAVGLNSPLHF. The CDR3 DNA is TGTGCCAGCAGCTTGGCTGTCGGTCTTAATTCACCCCTCCACTTT.

The sample holds many counts of this clonotype. The chain employs TRBV2 and TRBJ2-1; no firm D call. Trimming removed 1 base from V and 5 bases from J, with 0 bases in between. This CDR3 spans 11 amino acids. Looked up from germline, CDR1 is SNHLY and CDR2 is FYNNEI. The CDR3: CASSEDNEQFF. The CDR3 DNA reads TGTGCCAGCAGTGAAGACAATGAGCAGTTCTTC.

This clonotype occurred many times. The chain links TRBV7-2 to TRBJ2-7; no definite D call. V lost 3 bases and J lost 2, with 14 bases in between. The CDR3 is 15 residues long. Per the germline V gene, CDR1 is SGHTA and CDR2 is FQGNSA. CDR3 amino acids: CASSFLPDPAYEQYF. The CDR3, as DNA: TGTGCCAGCAGCTTCCTTCCTGATCCCGCCTACGAGCAGTACTTC.

In DNA, the CDR3 is TGTGCCAGCAGAGCCCGGTTGGGGACAACTAATGAAAAACTGTTTTTT. This encodes CASRARLGTTNEKLFF. The rearrangement uses TRBV6-5 and TRBJ1-4; D not certain. V was clipped by 6 bases and J by 0 bases, with 14 bases between them. The CDR3 covers 16 residues. In germline, CDR1 is MNHEY, CDR2 SVGAGI.

The chain carries TRBV6-5 and TRBJ2-5, with D unclear. The CDR3 length is 12 residues. With 9 bases removed from V and 9 bases from J, the gap between germline ends came to 17 bases. The germline CDR1 and CDR2 sequences are MNHEY and SVGAGI. The CDR3 coding sequence is TGTGCCAGGAGTAACCCCCGGAGCCCCCAGTACTTC. It specifies CARSNPRSPQYF.

Ten or more counts support this clonotype. CDR3 DNA sequence: TGTGCCAGCAGCCGTCTAGCGGGAGGCTCCTACGAGCAGTACTTC. It yields the protein CASSRLAGGSYEQYF. The gene calls are TRBV6-6 and TRBJ2-7, with 11 bases fitting TRBD2. The CDR3 contains 15 residues. Per the germline V gene, CDR1 is MNHNY and CDR2 is SVGAGI (reference sequence). After removal of 6 bases from V and 0 bases from J, the junction contained 4 bases not matched to a gene.

This clonotype turned up a few times. The CDR3 loop reads CASSFWQGGTEAFF. Here the CDR3 DNA reads TGTGCCAGCTCATTTTGGCAGGGTGGCACTGAAGCTTTCTTT. The chain combines TRBV18 with TRBJ1-1, with D possibly matching TRBD1 (5 bases). Per the germline V gene, CDR1 is KGHSH and CDR2 is LQKENI. The CDR3 loop spans 14 amino acids. Deletions cut 5 bases from V and 4 bases from J, with 14 bases between. The whole variable domain, remainder taken from reference TRBV18 and TRBJ1-1, is NAGVMQNPRHLVRRRGQEARLRCSPMKGHSHVYWYRQLPEEGLKFMVYLQKENIIDESGMPKERFSAEFPKEGPSILRIQQVVRGDSAAYFCASSFWQGGTEAFFGQGTRLTVV.

This clonotype has more than one count but fewer than ten. This rearrangement joins TRBV2 to TRBJ2-3; D unresolved. The CDR3 extends over 12 amino acids. Looked up from germline, CDR1 is SNHLY and CDR2 is FYNNEI. V was cut by 3 bases and J by 7 bases, with 8 bases left in between. Here the CDR3 DNA reads TGTGCCAGCAGTGACCGGAAATATACGCAGTATTTT. Encoded protein: CASSDRKYTQYF.

The sample holds many counts of this clonotype. The chain joins TRBV7-9 to TRBJ2-3; D is ambiguous. V shed 2 bases and J shed 6 bases, with 12 bases lying between them. The length of the CDR3 is 14 residues. CDR1 is SEHNR, CDR2 FQNEAQ, per germline (reference sequence). The CDR3 protein is CASSLPGPSDTQYF. CDR3 nucleotide sequence: TGTGCCAGCAGCTTACCCGGACCCTCCGATACGCAGTATTTT.

This clonotype was counted ten times or more. As DNA, the CDR3 is TGTGCCAGCAGTCCCCAAGGGGCGGGGGGGCTCACAGATACGCAGTATTTT. This gives the protein CASSPQGAGGLTDTQYF. This chain uses TRBV27 with TRBJ2-3; TRBD2 aligns across 9 bases. The CDR3 length is 17 residues. Germline-derived CDR1 and CDR2 are MNHEY and SMNVEV (reference sequence). The trim removed 5 bases at V and 2 bases at J, leaving 11 bases unmatched.

This clonotype showed up many times. This chain connects TRBV7-6 to TRBJ1-1; 9 bases match TRBD1. Germline-derived CDR1 and CDR2 are SGHVS and FNYEAQ. Trimming took 1 base from V and 3 from J; bases not matched to a gene: 9. The CDR3 length is 17 residues. The CDR3 nucleotides are TGTGCCAGCAGCTTAGGGGGGAACAGGGGGCAAGACACTGAAGCTTTCTTT. It is translated as CASSLGGNRGQDTEAFF.

This clonotype showed up just a few times. The chain combines TRBV24-1 with TRBJ1-2; 12 bases map to TRBD1. CDR3 length equals 22 residues. Germline V gene data show CDR1 as KGHDR and CDR2 as SFDVKD. Trimming took 0 bases from V and 2 from J; bases not matched to a gene: 18. The CDR3 protein is CATSDLPQDWDRGLFVNYGYTF. The CDR3 nucleotides read TGTGCCACCAGTGATTTGCCCCAGGACTGGGACAGGGGGCTTTTCGTAAACTATGGCTACACCTTC.

This clonotype showed up just a few times. V and J are TRBV10-3 and TRBJ1-1; D remains unclear. Germline V gene lookup returns CDR1 ENHRY and CDR2 SYGVKD. The V gene lost 0 bases and the J gene lost 1 base, with 6 bases spanning the gap. The CDR3 runs 14 residues. CDR3 region: CAISESWRNTEAFF. The DNA for the CDR3 is TGTGCCATCAGTGAGTCGTGGAGGAACACTGAAGCTTTCTTT.

This clonotype was seen at least ten times. The chain has TRBV18 and TRBJ1-5; no definite D call. Trimming took 3 bases from V and 7 from J, leaving 16 bases between them. Per the germline V gene, CDR1 is KGHSH and CDR2 is LQKENI. The CDR3 is 15 amino acids. CDR3 sequence reads: CASSPSGQGMQPQHF. CDR3 sequence (DNA): TGTGCCAGCTCACCGTCGGGTCAAGGGATGCAGCCCCAGCATTTT. The full variable domain, its missing parts supplied by reference TRBV18 and TRBJ1-5, is NAGVMQNPRHLVRRRGQEARLRCSPMKGHSHVYWYRQLPEEGLKFMVYLQKENIIDESGMPKERFSAEFPKEGPSILRIQQVVRGDSAAYFCASSPSGQGMQPQHFGDGTRLSIL.